Below, 7 T cell receptor beta chains from the same sample are listed, as sequenced in a study of human versus mouse CDR3 diversity and MHC coevolution. Data came from immunoSEQ multiplex PCR; TCRdb stores just in-frame clones and leaves some out. The data show about 81,000 clones, with 80% to 95% seen just once and roughly 1.3% held by the top ten. Sequenced: naive CD4+ T cells from blood. Specified subset: CD45RO-negative CD62L-positive naive CD4 T cells. All receptors come from a person aged 30-69 years in good health.

This rearrangement joins TRBV5-1 to TRBJ2-4; 7 nucleotides agree with TRBD1. The CDR3 consists of 16 residues. Germline V gene data show CDR1 as SGHRS and CDR2 as YFSETQ. V was pared by 3 bases and J by 3 bases, with 9 bases of the junction left unmatched. The CDR3 nucleotides are TGCGCCAGCAGCTCACAGGGGACCGGTGTCAAAAACATTCAGTACTTC. Protein: CASSSQGTGVKNIQYF.

The chain is built from TRBV25-1 and TRBJ2-1, with 7 bases fitting TRBD1. Trimming at V came to 4 bases and at J to 10 bases, leaving 4 bases not matched to a gene. CDR3 length: 12 amino acids. CDR1 is MGHDK, CDR2 SYGVNS, per germline. The DNA for the CDR3 is TGTGCCAGCAGTGCGCGACAGGGAGAGCAGTTCTTC. Translation gives CASSARQGEQFF.

The chain links TRBV28 to TRBJ2-5, with 7 nucleotides matching TRBD1. With the DNA end fitting TRBJ2-7 better, the J assignment may be wrong. CDR3 length: 13 residues. CDR1 is MDHEN, CDR2 SYDVKM, per germline. CDR3 nucleotides: TGTGCCAGCAGACCCGGGACAGCCTACGAGCAGTACTTC. Its translation: CASRPGTAYEQYF.

V and J are TRBV18 and TRBJ2-5, with TRBD1 identical over 7 bases. Per germline, CDR1 KGHSH and CDR2 LQKENI. The J segment lost 4 bases and the V segment lost 5 bases, leaving 13 bases of the junction unmatched. This CDR3 has 16 residues. CDR3 coding DNA: TGTGCCAGCTCAAACCTTCGGACAGGTCTCTCAGAGACCCAGTACTTC. This codes for CASSNLRTGLSETQYF.

This clone has a single count. This chain joins TRBV29-1 and TRBJ1-1; D is possibly TRBD1 (6 bases). Germline CDR1 SQVTM, CDR2 ANQGSEA. This CDR3 region has 13 residues. V was trimmed by 3 bases and J by 0 bases, leaving 8 bases between them. CDR3 amino acids: CSVEGHLNTEAFF. In DNA, the CDR3 is TGCAGCGTTGAGGGACACTTGAACACTGAAGCTTTCTTT.

This rearrangement joins TRBV6-4 to TRBJ2-5; TRBD2 is a possible D gene (5 bases). Germline CDR1 is MRHNA and CDR2 is SNTAGT. The CDR3 runs to 13 residues. V was cut by 4 bases and J by 2 bases, with 8 bases left in between. The DNA for the CDR3 is TGTGCCAGCAGTGGGACTGATCAAGAGACCCAGTACTTC. This codes for CASSGTDQETQYF.

V usage is TRBV19 and J usage is TRBJ2-1, with 12 bases aligning to TRBD2. The germline CDR1 and CDR2 sequences are LNHDA and SQIVND (reference sequence). J lost 5 bases, V lost 4 bases, and 6 bases had no gene match. The CDR3 runs 16 residues. CDR3 region: CASSTRLAGAHNEQFF. The CDR3 region has the DNA TGTGCCAGTAGTACCAGACTAGCGGGAGCCCACAATGAGCAGTTCTTC.